Listed here are 10 T cell receptor beta chains from one sample, sequenced in a study of T cell responses to AZD1222 COVID-19 vaccine (dated by TCRdb to the early 2020s). In light of the paper, this sample's time point label describes: about 28 days (+/-7) after the second vaccine dose. The library was generated by the immunoSEQ multiplex PCR assay. Drawn from immuneACCESS, this table holds only the in-frame rearrangements with V and J called that TCRdb kept. Clones are partly lost; checked studies trace under half to an unresolved V gene and leave the rest unexplained. Present in this sample are under 130,000 clones, 70% to 90% of which were seen just once. Of the sample, about 2.5% falls within the top ten clones. The material was peripheral blood, obtained 28 days after the second AZD1222 dose. The receptors here all came from an adult who received the AZD1222 COVID-19 vaccine.

V gene TRBV10-3 combines with J gene TRBJ2-1; TRBD2 aligns across 8 bases. With V trimmed by 0 bases and J by 7 bases, 8 bases remained unmatched. Per germline, CDR1 ENHRY and CDR2 SYGVKD. The CDR3 spans 16 residues. The chain's CDR3 is CAISESQTSGKNEQFF. In DNA form, the CDR3 reads TGTGCCATCAGTGAGTCTCAAACTAGCGGTAAAAATGAGCAGTTCTTC.

This clone was counted a few times. Other DNA sequences of this sample code for an identical CDR3. V is TRBV6-1 and J is TRBJ1-2; 8 bases align to TRBD1. Trimming cost V 2 bases and J 4 bases; bases outside gene matches: 0. The CDR3 sequence is 13 residues long. CDR1 and CDR2 (germline): MNHNS, SASEGT. The CDR3 DNA follows: TGTGCCAGCAGTGAAACAGGGGGCTATGGCTACACCTTC. Amino acid sequence: CASSETGGYGYTF.

The rearrangement links TRBV7-3 to TRBJ1-2, with D perhaps TRBD1 (6 bases). Looked up from germline, CDR1 is SGHTA and CDR2 is FQGTGA. V gave up 1 base and J gave up 8 bases, with 11 bases separating them. This CDR3 contains 13 residues. The CDR3 region has the DNA TGTGCCAGCAGCTTAAATCCGGGGGGCGGCTACACCTTC. Translation: CASSLNPGGGYTF. The full variable domain, rest sourced from reference TRBV7-3 and TRBJ1-2, is GAGVSQTPSNKVTEKGKYVELRCDPISGHTALYWYRQSLGQGPEFLIYFQGTGAADDSGLPNDRFFAVRPEGSVSTLKIQRTERGDSAVYLCASSLNPGGGYTFGSGTRLTVV.

DNA of the CDR3: TGTGCCAGCAGCTCTAGAGGGACAGGCTTCTACGAGCAGTACTTC. This translates into CASSSRGTGFYEQYF. The J gene is TRBJ2-7, the V gene TRBV7-2, with 8 bases aligning to TRBD1. From germline, CDR1 is SGHTA and CDR2 FQGNSA. With 4 bases clipped from V and 3 bases from J, the junction kept 8 bases outside the gene matches. The CDR3 runs 15 residues.

The rearrangement uses TRBV3-1 (or the pseudogene TRBV3-2) and TRBJ2-2; D may be TRBD1 (5 bases). The germline gives CDR1 LGHDT, CDR2 YNNKEL (reference sequence). Trimming took 1 base from V and 5 from J, leaving 11 bases between them. This CDR3 is 15 amino acids long. CDR3 protein: CASSQGGSWTGELFF. The CDR3 nucleotides read TGTGCCAGCAGCCAAGGGGGCTCGTGGACCGGGGAGCTGTTTTTT.

The gene calls are TRBV3-1 (or the pseudogene TRBV3-2) and TRBJ2-5, with D tentatively TRBD2 (5 bases). CDR1 is LGHDT and CDR2 is YNNKEL in the germline V gene (reference sequence). Trimming removed 6 bases from V and 1 base from J, with 12 bases in between. CDR3 length equals 14 residues. CDR3 coding DNA: TGTGCCAGCAGACCCCAGCTAGCCCAAGAGACCCAGTACTTC. Protein product: CASRPQLAQETQYF.

This chain joins TRBV20-1 and TRBJ2-1, with TRBD1 identical over 9 bases. The germline CDR1 and CDR2 sequences are DFQATT and SNEGSKA (reference sequence). This CDR3 has 11 amino acids. V lost 7 bases and J lost 7; bases outside the gene matches: 2. The CDR3 reads CSGGQGNEQFF. In DNA, the CDR3 is TGCAGTGGTGGACAGGGGAATGAGCAGTTCTTC.

This clone was seen once. V is TRBV5-1 and J is TRBJ2-3; D is perhaps TRBD2 (7 bases). The V and J ends lost 3 bases and 2 bases respectively, with 16 bases between them. CDR1 is SGHRS, CDR2 YFSETQ, per germline. The length of the CDR3 is 16 residues. The CDR3 protein is CASSSLQGGSTDTQYF. The CDR3 DNA is TGCGCCAGCAGCTCCTTACAGGGAGGGTCCACAGATACGCAGTATTTT.

The chain joins TRBV7-2 to TRBJ1-1, with D unclear. CDR1 is SGHTA, CDR2 FQGNSA, per germline. V shed 5 bases and J shed 3 bases, with 7 bases lying between them. CDR3 length equals 12 residues. CDR3 sequence: CASSRGYTEAFF. The CDR3 DNA is TGTGCCAGCAGCCGTGGATACACTGAAGCTTTCTTT.

This sequence joins TRBV20-1 and TRBJ2-7; 8 positions match TRBD2. V was clipped by 6 bases and J by 3 bases; unmatched bases: 7. Germline V CDR1 and CDR2: DFQATT, SNEGSKA (reference sequence). This CDR3 contains 13 residues. This CDR3 is CSASSGNFYEQYF. In DNA, the CDR3 is TGCAGTGCAAGTAGCGGGAACTTCTACGAGCAGTACTTC.